This T cell receptor (beta chain) derives from a study of blood T cell repertoires in COVID-19. Study-wide background: Sample material is recorded as cDNA or gDNA derived from T cells, B-cell-depleted T cells, or PBMCs.

Germline trimming cut 4 bases from V and 7 bases from J; bases unmatched to any gene: 10. Germline V lookup: CDR1 SGHRS, CDR2 YFSETQ. The CDR3 length is 15 residues. Authors' analysis steps: Amplification of reference gene primers provided the estimated nucleated cell counts. The data were produced by immunoSEQ multiplex PCR, yet TCRdb's version contains in-frame clones alone and is incomplete. V and J calls and clone size are those listed in that table; D and trimming were worked out from the DNA. The data contain tens of thousands of clones, roughly four fifths of them singletons. The specimen sequenced was peripheral blood. This chain links TRBV5-1 with TRBJ2-1, with 8 bases lining up with TRBD2. This TCR came from a woman between 55 and 75 years old with acute or convalescent COVID-19. CDR3 nucleotide sequence: TGCGCCAGCAGCGTGACGGACGGGAGGGCAAATGAGCAGTTCTTC. Its protein is CASSVTDGRANEQFF. Drawing the rest from reference TRBV5-1 and TRBJ2-1, the complete variable domain is KAGVTQTPRYLIKTRGQQVTLSCSPISGHRSVSWYQQTPGQGLQFLFEYFSETQRNKGNFPGRFSGRQFSNSRSEMNVSTLELGDSALYLCASSVTDGRANEQFFGPGTRLTVL.